The sequence of this T cell receptor (beta chain) was determined in a study of blood T cell repertoires in COVID-19. Living in 25 or so US areas, the participants were between 18 and 89 years of age. Participants reported their clinical history, and cohort assignment relied on those reports. Authors' analysis steps: Amplified reference gene primers provided the basis for estimating nucleated cell counts. Only in-frame clones appear in the TCRdb table, and some are missing; sequencing was by immunoSEQ multiplex PCR. From that table come the V and J calls and clone size; the DNA was used to work out D and trimming. The data show some 400,000 clones, approximately 89% seen once. The CDR3 has 17 residues. Trimming took 4 bases from V and 0 from J, leaving 17 bases between them. Germline CDR1 and CDR2: SGHRS and YFSETQ.

The rearrangement joins TRBV5-1 to TRBJ1-3; no reliable D call. The sequenced sample was PBMCs or T cells enriched from blood (not recorded which). This receptor was identified in a woman younger than 45 who had recovered from COVID-19. CDR3 nucleotides: TGCGCCAGCAGCGGCTACAGCTCCATCGGCTCTGGAAACACCATATATTTT. Amino acids: CASSGYSSIGSGNTIYF. The whole variable domain, filled in from reference TRBV5-1 and TRBJ1-3, reads KAGVTQTPRYLIKTRGQQVTLSCSPISGHRSVSWYQQTPGQGLQFLFEYFSETQRNKGNFPGRFSGRQFSNSRSEMNVSTLELGDSALYLCASSGYSSIGSGNTIYFGEGSWLTVV.